A selection of T cell receptor beta chains follows, all from one sample in a study of lymphopenia after photon versus proton radiotherapy. Method: immunoSEQ multiplex PCR; TCRdb's copy keeps in-frame clones and lacks some. The sample contains roughly 30,000 clones, approximately 95% of which appear only once. Sample: peripheral blood, taken from a patient treated with photon-based radiotherapy. These receptors originate from a woman aged 45 to 65 with cholangiocarcinoma. Both conserved end residues are part of each CDR3. A D gene is named only where the DNA matches it firmly. Some rows mark clone size as missing; the rest say once, few, many or name a class of expanded clone.

V gene	clone size	J gene	D gene	CDR3 DNA	CDR3 protein
TRBV20-1	.	TRBJ1-2	.	TGCAGTGCTAGAGAACAGGATGGCTACACCTTC	CSAREQDGYTF
TRBV7-6	once	TRBJ2-2	.	TGTGCCAGCAGCTTAGATAGTGGGAGGGACACTACCACCGGGGAGCTGTTTTTT	CASSLDSGRDTTTGELFF
TRBV10-1	.	TRBJ2-4	TRBD2	TGCGCCAGCAGTGAGGGGTGGCGGGGGGAAAACATTCAGTACTTC	CASSEGWRGENIQYF
TRBV19	once	TRBJ1-1	.	TGTGCCAGTACCCCTTACCGGGACACTCTTAAAGAGGCTTTCTTT	CASTPYRDTLKEAFF
TRBV7-2	.	TRBJ1-1	TRBD1	TGTGCCAGCAGCTTGACAGGGGGGGTTAGGAACACTGAAGCTTTCTTT	CASSLTGGVRNTEAFF
TRBV19	.	TRBJ2-7	TRBD2	TGTGCCAGTAGTATAAGGTGGGGACTAGCCTACGAGCAGTACTTC	CASSIRWGLAYEQYF
TRBV5-4	.	TRBJ2-1	TRBD1	TGTGCCAGCAGCTTAGAACAGGGGGGAATAAACAATGAGCAGTTCTTC	CASSLEQGGINNEQFF
TRBV11-2	.	TRBJ1-3	.	TGTGCCAGCAGCTCCCTGCAGGGCTCTGGAAACACCATATATTTT	CASSSLQGSGNTIYF
TRBV7-6	.	TRBJ2-7	.	TGTGCCAGCAGCTTAGCAGGAGTCTACGAGCAGTACTTC	CASSLAGVYEQYF
TRBV5-4	.	TRBJ1-2	.	TGTGCCAGCAGCCCGGGGACTACTAACTATGGCTACACCTTC	CASSPGTTNYGYTF
TRBV4-3	.	TRBJ2-6	TRBD1	TGCGCCAGCAGCCAATACAGGGACAGCTCTGGGGCCAACGTCCTGACTTTC	CASSQYRDSSGANVLTF
TRBV29-1	.	TRBJ1-2	.	TGCAGCGTTGACGGATCTAACTATGGCTACACCTTC	CSVDGSNYGYTF
TRBV10-1	.	TRBJ1-4	.	TGCGCCAGCAACCGACCGGGGAAGGGTGAAAAACTGTTTTTT	CASNRPGKGEKLFF
TRBV5-1	.	TRBJ1-2	.	TGCGCCAGCACCGACGGGTTATATGGCTACACCTTC	CASTDGLYGYTF
TRBV9	.	TRBJ2-7	.	TGTGCCAGCAGCGTAGCGGCCAGGGTGAGCGAGCAGTACTTC	CASSVAARVSEQYF
TRBV5-4	.	TRBJ2-3	TRBD2	TGTGCCAGCAGCTTAGTTCTCGCGGGGGGGCCAGGGACGCAGTATTTT	CASSLVLAGGPGTQYF
TRBV2	.	TRBJ1-3	.	TGTGCCAGCAGCGCGTCGGGTGGCATTCCCCTCCGATATGGAAACACCATATATTTT	CASSASGGIPLRYGNTIYF
TRBV18	.	TRBJ2-1	.	TGTGCCAGCTCACGGGGTTACAATGAGCAGTTCTTC	CASSRGYNEQFF
TRBV5-1	.	TRBJ2-7	TRBD2	TGCGCCAGCAGCTTGTTTGGGGGGGACTACGAGCAGTACTTC	CASSLFGGDYEQYF
TRBV7-2	.	TRBJ1-2	.	TGTGCCAGCAGCTTACGAGGGCTGCAGATGAACTATGGCTACACCTTC	CASSLRGLQMNYGYTF
TRBV7-9	.	TRBJ2-1	TRBD1	TGTGCCAGCAGCGCGGGACAGGGGACCTACAATGAGCAGTTCTTC	CASSAGQGTYNEQFF
TRBV5-1	.	TRBJ1-1	.	TGCGCCAGCAGCGGCAGGGACATGAACACTGAAGCTTTCTTT	CASSGRDMNTEAFF
TRBV6-5	.	TRBJ1-2	.	TGTGCCAGCAGTTACCGAGGTGTCCTGAGCTATGGCTACACCTTC	CASSYRGVLSYGYTF
TRBV4-3	.	TRBJ2-1	TRBD2	TGCGCCAGCAGCCAAGCGGGGGGGCCGTTAAATGAGCAGTTCTTC	CASSQAGGPLNEQFF
TRBV11-2	.	TRBJ1-3	TRBD1	TGTGCCAGCAGCTTAGAGGCAGGGGGCCGCGTCCTTTTCTCTGGAAACACCATATATTTT	CASSLEAGGRVLFSGNTIYF
TRBV28	.	TRBJ1-5	.	TGTGCCAGCAGCCCCGGACGGGTTTCAAAGCCCCAGCATTTT	CASSPGRVSKPQHF
TRBV5-1	once	TRBJ2-7	.	TGCGCCAGCAGCTTGAGATTAGAGGTCCACGAGCAGTACTTC	CASSLRLEVHEQYF
TRBV25-1	.	TRBJ1-2	.	TGTGCCAGCGGGCGGGGGGCCCATGGCTACACCTTC	CASGRGAHGYTF
TRBV19	.	TRBJ2-3	TRBD2	TGTGCCAGTAGTGGAAAGACTAGCGGGGGGACAGATACGCAGTATTTT	CASSGKTSGGTDTQYF